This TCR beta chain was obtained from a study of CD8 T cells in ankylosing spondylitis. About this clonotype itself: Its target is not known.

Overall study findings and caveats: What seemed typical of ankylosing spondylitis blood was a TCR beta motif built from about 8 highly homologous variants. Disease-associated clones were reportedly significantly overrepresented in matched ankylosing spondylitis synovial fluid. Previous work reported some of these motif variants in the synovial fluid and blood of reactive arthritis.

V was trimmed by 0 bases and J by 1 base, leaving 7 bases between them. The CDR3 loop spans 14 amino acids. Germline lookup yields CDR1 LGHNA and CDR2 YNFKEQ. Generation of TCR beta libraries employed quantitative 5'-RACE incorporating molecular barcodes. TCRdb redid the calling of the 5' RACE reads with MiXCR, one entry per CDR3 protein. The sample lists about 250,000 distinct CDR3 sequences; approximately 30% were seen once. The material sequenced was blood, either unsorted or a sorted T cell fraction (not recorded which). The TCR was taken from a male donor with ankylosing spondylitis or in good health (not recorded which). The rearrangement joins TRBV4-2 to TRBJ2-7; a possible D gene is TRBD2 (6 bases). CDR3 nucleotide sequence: TGTGCCAGCAGCCAAGAGGGACTGTCCTACGAGCAGTACTTC. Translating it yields CASSQEGLSYEQYF.